The 12 T cell receptor beta chains below were found in one sample sequenced in a study of blood T cell repertoires in COVID-19 (dated by TCRdb to the early 2020s). The library was made by the immunoSEQ multiplex PCR assay. The table was pulled from immuneACCESS by TCRdb, which kept in-frame rearrangements only. Such tables lose some clones; where checked, under half of the loss comes from unresolved V genes, and the rest has no known cause. The sample contains 110,000 or so clones, about four fifths of them found a single time. The ten largest clones represent roughly 10% of the sample. Sequencing used peripheral blood. Receptors were obtained from a woman in her 70s with acute or convalescent COVID-19.

The V gene is TRBV7-2, the J gene TRBJ1-5, with 10 bases fitting TRBD1. The germline CDR1 and CDR2 sequences are SGHTA and FQGNSA. Trimming cost V 5 bases and J 6 bases; bases outside gene matches: 4. The CDR3 is made up of 14 amino acids. CDR3 coding DNA: TGTGCCAGCAGCCAAGGACAGGGGGTTCAGCCCCAGCATTTT. This codes for CASSQGQGVQPQHF.

This rearrangement joins TRBV29-1 to TRBJ2-7, with TRBD1 matching over 8 bases. Per germline, CDR1 SQVTM and CDR2 ANQGSEA. The CDR3 runs to 13 residues. Trimming removed 6 bases from V and 1 base from J; junction bases left unmatched: 5. The CDR3 sequence: CSVQGAGSYEQYF. The CDR3 region has the DNA TGCAGCGTCCAGGGGGCGGGTTCCTACGAGCAGTACTTC.

This sequence joins TRBV7-8 and TRBJ2-7; D is uncertain. CDR1 and CDR2 (germline): SGHVS, FQNEAQ. This CDR3 contains 12 residues. V was pared by 2 bases and J by 10 bases, with 12 bases between. The CDR3 protein is CASSLTLADQYF. The DNA of the CDR3 is TGTGCCAGCAGCTTAACCCTGGCTGATCAGTACTTC.

The genes are TRBV3-1 (or the pseudogene TRBV3-2) and TRBJ2-7; 8 bases match TRBD2. Germline lookup yields CDR1 LGHDT and CDR2 YNNKEL (reference sequence). The CDR3 sequence is 15 residues long. The J segment lost 3 bases and the V segment lost 5 bases, leaving 9 bases of the junction unmatched. CDR3 sequence: CASSESGSNGYEQYF. The CDR3 coding sequence is TGTGCCAGCAGCGAGAGCGGGAGTAACGGCTACGAGCAGTACTTC.

V usage is TRBV5-1 and J usage is TRBJ2-3, with 7 bases that match TRBD2. The germline gives CDR1 SGHRS, CDR2 YFSETQ. Trimming at V came to 0 bases and at J to 0 bases, leaving 7 bases not matched to a gene. This CDR3 is built from 17 residues. CDR3 region: CASSLAGGGGSTDTQYF. As DNA, the CDR3 is TGCGCCAGCAGCTTGGCCGGTGGCGGGGGTAGCACAGATACGCAGTATTTT. Combining the CDR3 with reference TRBV5-1 and TRBJ2-3 gives the whole variable domain KAGVTQTPRYLIKTRGQQVTLSCSPISGHRSVSWYQQTPGQGLQFLFEYFSETQRNKGNFPGRFSGRQFSNSRSEMNVSTLELGDSALYLCASSLAGGGGSTDTQYFGPGTRLTVL.

The V and J genes are TRBV4-3 and TRBJ2-2, with 10 nucleotides matching TRBD1. CDR3 size: 17 residues. J was trimmed by 4 bases and V by 3 bases; bases with no gene match: 8. Germline V gene lookup returns CDR1 LGHNA and CDR2 YSLEER. This CDR3 reads CASSHIRDRGFTGELFF. The CDR3 DNA reads TGCGCCAGCAGCCATATCCGGGACAGGGGATTCACCGGGGAGCTGTTTTTT.

This clone was detected once. A junction boundary mismatches the germline segment, possibly from a read error. This chain joins TRBV5-1 and TRBJ1-6; D unclear. The CDR3 is 14 residues long. In germline, CDR1 is SGHRS, CDR2 YFSETQ. This CDR3 is CASTLDGSYSPLHF. For the CDR3, the DNA is TGCGCCAGCACCTTGGACGGGTCCTATTCACCCCTCCACTTT. Combining the CDR3 with reference TRBV5-1 and TRBJ1-6 gives the whole variable domain KAGVTQTPRYLIKTRGQQVTLSCSPISGHRSVSWYQQTPGQGLQFLFEYFSETQRNKGNFPGRFSGRQFSNSRSEMNVSTLELGDSALYLCASTLDGSYSPLHFGNGTRLTVT.

In this sample, this clone turned up once. This chain uses TRBV9 with TRBJ2-1, with D possibly matching TRBD2 (5 bases). V was clipped by 0 bases and J by 7 bases, with 14 bases between them. This CDR3 spans 15 amino acids. The germline gives CDR1 SGDLS, CDR2 YYNGEE. CDR3 protein: CASSVDSGFRNEQFF. The CDR3 DNA sequence: TGTGCCAGCAGCGTAGATTCGGGATTTCGAAATGAGCAGTTCTTC.

This clone was observed once. The chain recombines TRBV11-2 with TRBJ2-7; maybe TRBD2 (6 bases). There are 15 residues in the CDR3. V lost 5 bases to trimming and J lost 2 bases, with 16 bases between them. CDR1 and CDR2 from the germline V gene are SGHAT and FQNNGV. CDR3 loop: CASSAGLANPYEQYF. The DNA of the CDR3 is TGTGCCAGCAGCGCCGGGCTAGCGAATCCCTACGAGCAGTACTTC.

CDR3 DNA sequence: TGTGCCGGGTCGAGGGGCACAGATACGCAGTATTTT. The encoded protein is CAGSRGTDTQYF. This chain connects TRBV30 to TRBJ2-3, with a weak D call TRBD2 (5 bases). Deletions cut 8 bases from V and 1 base from J, with 10 bases between. The CDR3 sequence is 12 residues long. Looked up from germline, CDR1 is GTSNPN and CDR2 is SVGIG (reference sequence).

This clone was seen a single time. The chain has TRBV28 and TRBJ1-1; D is perhaps TRBD1 (6 bases). Trimming shortened V by 6 bases and J by 5 bases, and 7 bases separated the two germline ends. The germline V gene has CDR1 MDHEN and CDR2 SYDVKM. The CDR3 is 11 residues long. Here the CDR3 reads CASRDSTEAFF. In DNA form, the CDR3 reads TGTGCCAGCAGGGACAGTACTGAAGCTTTCTTT.

This clone was counted between two and nine times. The chain combines TRBV4-1 with TRBJ1-2; no clear D. The CDR3 sequence is 14 residues long. CDR1 MGHRA and CDR2 YSYEKL come from the germline V gene. V shed 0 bases and J shed 5 bases, with 10 bases lying between them. CDR3 in amino acids: CASSQDGRGYGYTF. The CDR3 DNA reads as TGCGCCAGCAGCCAAGATGGTCGAGGGTATGGCTACACCTTC.